This record looks at one T cell receptor (beta chain) sequence and its context. The antigen is undetermined. The data originate from a study of immune evolution from preneoplasia to lung adenocarcinoma. The overall study: HLA loss of heterozygosity: around 6.5% AIS, about 15% MIA, approximately 35% ADC, none AAH.

The assay was immunoSEQ multiplex PCR, and TCRdb's table has in-frame clones only and misses some. Among more than 5,000 clones listed, roughly 81% were seen once. Two lung cancer pathologists independently confirmed each histologic diagnosis. Study-wide findings and caveats: Later-stage lesions seemingly showed higher T cell density and diversity than normal lung. Compared with EGFR-mutant or double wild-type lesions, KRAS-mutant nodules were more clonal.

This receptor was taken from a person in their fifties with lung adenocarcinoma. The specimen was FFPE invasive lung adenocarcinoma tissue.

The CDR3 DNA reads TGTGCCAGCGTCGTGGGACTAGGATACACCGGGGAGCTGTTTTTT. Its protein product is CASVVGLGYTGELFF. The chain couples TRBV6-5 to TRBJ2-2, with TRBD2 matching over 8 bases. The length of the CDR3 is 15 residues. J lost 3 bases, V lost 8 bases, and 8 bases had no gene match. Germline V gives CDR1 MNHEY, CDR2 SVGAGI.